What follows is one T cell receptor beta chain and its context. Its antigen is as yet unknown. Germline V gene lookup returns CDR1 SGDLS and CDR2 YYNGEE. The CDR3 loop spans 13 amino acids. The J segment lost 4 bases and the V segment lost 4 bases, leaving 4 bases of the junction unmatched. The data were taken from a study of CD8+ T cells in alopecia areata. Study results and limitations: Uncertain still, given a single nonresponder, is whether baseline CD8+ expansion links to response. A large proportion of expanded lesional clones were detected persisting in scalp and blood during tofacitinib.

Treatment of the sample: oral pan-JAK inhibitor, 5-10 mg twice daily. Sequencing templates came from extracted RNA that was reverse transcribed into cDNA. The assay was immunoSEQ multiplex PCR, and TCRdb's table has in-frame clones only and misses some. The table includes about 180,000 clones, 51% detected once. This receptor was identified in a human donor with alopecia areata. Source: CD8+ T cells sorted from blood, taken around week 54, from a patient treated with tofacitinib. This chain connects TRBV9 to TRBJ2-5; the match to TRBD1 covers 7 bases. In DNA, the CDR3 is TGTGCCAGCAGCATCCGACAGGGAGAGACCCAGTACTTC. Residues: CASSIRQGETQYF.